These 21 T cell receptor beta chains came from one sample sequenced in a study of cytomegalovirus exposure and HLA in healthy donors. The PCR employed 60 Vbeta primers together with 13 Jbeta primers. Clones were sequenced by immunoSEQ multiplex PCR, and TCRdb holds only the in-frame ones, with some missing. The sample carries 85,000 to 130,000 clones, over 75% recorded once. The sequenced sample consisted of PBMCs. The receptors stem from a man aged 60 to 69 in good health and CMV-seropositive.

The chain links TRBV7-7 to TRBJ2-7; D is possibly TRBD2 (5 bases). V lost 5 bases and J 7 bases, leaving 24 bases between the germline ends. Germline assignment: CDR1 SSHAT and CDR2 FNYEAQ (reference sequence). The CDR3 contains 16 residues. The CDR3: CASSAGIGVGSGEQYF. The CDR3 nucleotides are TGTGCCAGCAGCGCAGGCATTGGAGTCGGCTCGGGGGAGCAGTACTTC.

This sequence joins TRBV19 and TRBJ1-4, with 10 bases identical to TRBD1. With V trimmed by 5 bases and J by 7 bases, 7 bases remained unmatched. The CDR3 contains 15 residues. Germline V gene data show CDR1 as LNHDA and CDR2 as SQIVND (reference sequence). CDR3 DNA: TGTGCCAGTAGTTCCCACCGGGACAGGGGTGAAAAACTGTTTTTT. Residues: CASSSHRDRGEKLFF.

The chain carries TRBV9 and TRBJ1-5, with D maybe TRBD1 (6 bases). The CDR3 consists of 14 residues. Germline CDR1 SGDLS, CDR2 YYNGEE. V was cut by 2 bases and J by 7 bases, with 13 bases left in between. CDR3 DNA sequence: TGTGCCAGCAGCGTTTCAGGGGTGGGACAGCCCCAGCATTTT. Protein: CASSVSGVGQPQHF.

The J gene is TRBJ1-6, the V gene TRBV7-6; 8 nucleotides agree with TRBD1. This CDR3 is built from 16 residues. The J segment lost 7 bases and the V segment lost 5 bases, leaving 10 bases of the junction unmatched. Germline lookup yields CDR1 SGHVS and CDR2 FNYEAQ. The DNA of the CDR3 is TGTGCCAGCAGCCCACGGACAGGGTCCTCGAATTCACCCCTCCACTTT. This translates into CASSPRTGSSNSPLHF.

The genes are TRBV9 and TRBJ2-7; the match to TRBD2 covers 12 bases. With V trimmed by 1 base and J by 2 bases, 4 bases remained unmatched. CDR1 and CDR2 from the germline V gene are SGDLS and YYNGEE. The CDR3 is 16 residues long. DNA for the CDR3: TGTGCCAGCAGCGTATACAGGACTAGCGGGGCCTACGAGCAGTACTTC. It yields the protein CASSVYRTSGAYEQYF.

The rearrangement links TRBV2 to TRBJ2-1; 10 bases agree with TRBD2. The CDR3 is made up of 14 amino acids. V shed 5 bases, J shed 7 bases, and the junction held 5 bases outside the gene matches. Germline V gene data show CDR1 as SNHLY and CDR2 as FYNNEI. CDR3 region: CASSIAGGWNEQFF. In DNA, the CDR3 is TGTGCCAGCAGTATAGCGGGGGGCTGGAATGAGCAGTTCTTC.

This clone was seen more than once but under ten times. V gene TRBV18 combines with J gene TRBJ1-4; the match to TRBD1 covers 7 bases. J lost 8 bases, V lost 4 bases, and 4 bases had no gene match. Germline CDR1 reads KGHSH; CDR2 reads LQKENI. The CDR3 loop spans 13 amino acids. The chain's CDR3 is CASSRQGGEKLFF. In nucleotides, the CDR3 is TGTGCCAGCTCACGACAGGGAGGAGAAAAACTGTTTTTT. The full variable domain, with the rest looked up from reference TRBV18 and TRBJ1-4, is NAGVMQNPRHLVRRRGQEARLRCSPMKGHSHVYWYRQLPEEGLKFMVYLQKENIIDESGMPKERFSAEFPKEGPSILRIQQVVRGDSAAYFCASSRQGGEKLFFGSGTQLSVL.

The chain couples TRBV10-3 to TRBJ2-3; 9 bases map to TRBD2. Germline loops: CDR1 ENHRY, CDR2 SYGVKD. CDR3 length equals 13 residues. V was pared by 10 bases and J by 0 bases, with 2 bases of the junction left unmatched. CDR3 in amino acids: CATGLASTDTQYF. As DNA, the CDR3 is TGTGCCACCGGACTAGCGAGCACAGATACGCAGTATTTT.

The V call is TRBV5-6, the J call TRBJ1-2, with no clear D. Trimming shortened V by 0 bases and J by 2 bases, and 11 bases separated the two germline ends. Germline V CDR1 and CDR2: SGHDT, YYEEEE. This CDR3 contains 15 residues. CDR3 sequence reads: CASSLGRELNYGYTF. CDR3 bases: TGTGCCAGCAGCTTGGGTAGGGAGTTAAACTATGGCTACACCTTC.

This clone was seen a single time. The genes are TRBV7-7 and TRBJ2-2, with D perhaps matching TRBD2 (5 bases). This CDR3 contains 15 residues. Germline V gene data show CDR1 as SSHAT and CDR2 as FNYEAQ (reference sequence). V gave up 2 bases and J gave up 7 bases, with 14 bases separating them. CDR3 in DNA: TGTGCCAGCAGCTTATCGGCACCCGGGGTCGGGGAGCTGTTTTTT. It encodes CASSLSAPGVGELFF.

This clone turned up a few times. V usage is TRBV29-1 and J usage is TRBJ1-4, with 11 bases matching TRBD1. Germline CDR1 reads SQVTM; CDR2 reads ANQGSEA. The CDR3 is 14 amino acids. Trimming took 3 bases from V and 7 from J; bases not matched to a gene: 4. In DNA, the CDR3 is TGCAGCGTTGAGGTGGGGACAGGGGGTGAAAAACTGTTTTTT. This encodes CSVEVGTGGEKLFF.

CDR3 region: CASRPPTGGDSPLHF. As DNA, the CDR3 is TGTGCCAGTAGACCCCCCACAGGGGGTGATTCACCCCTCCACTTT. The chain couples TRBV19 to TRBJ1-6, with 8 bases matching TRBD1. The germline gives CDR1 LNHDA, CDR2 SQIVND (reference sequence). CDR3 length: 15 residues. Trimming removed 6 bases from V and 8 bases from J; junction bases left unmatched: 9.

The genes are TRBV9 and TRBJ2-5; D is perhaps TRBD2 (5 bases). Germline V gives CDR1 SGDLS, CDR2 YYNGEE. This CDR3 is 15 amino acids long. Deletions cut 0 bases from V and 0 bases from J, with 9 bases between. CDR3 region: CASSVAPGYQETQYF. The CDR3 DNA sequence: TGTGCCAGCAGCGTAGCACCGGGGTACCAAGAGACCCAGTACTTC.

Here the CDR3 reads CASRGANTGELFF. The CDR3 DNA reads TGTGCCAGCCGGGGGGCGAACACCGGGGAGCTGTTTTTT. J is TRBJ2-2 and V is TRBV28; 7 bases agree with TRBD2. CDR1 is MDHEN and CDR2 is SYDVKM in the germline V gene. The CDR3 contains 13 residues. Losses at the gene ends were 8 bases for V and 0 bases for J; bases not matched to a gene: 0.

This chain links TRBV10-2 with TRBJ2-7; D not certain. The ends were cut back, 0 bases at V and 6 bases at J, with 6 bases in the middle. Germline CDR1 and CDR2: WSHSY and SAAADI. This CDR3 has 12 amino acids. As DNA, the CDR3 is TGCGCCAGCAGTGAGTCGAACTCCGAGCAGTACTTC. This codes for CASSESNSEQYF.

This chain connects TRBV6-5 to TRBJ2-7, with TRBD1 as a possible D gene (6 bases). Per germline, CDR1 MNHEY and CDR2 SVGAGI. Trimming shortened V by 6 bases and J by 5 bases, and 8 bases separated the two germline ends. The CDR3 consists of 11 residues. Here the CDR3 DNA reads TGTGCCAGCAGCAGGGACAACGAGCAGTACTTC. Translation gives CASSRDNEQYF.

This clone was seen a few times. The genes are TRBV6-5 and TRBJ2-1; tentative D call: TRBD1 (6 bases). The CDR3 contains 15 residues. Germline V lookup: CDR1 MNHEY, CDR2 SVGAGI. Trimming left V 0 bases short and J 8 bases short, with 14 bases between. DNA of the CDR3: TGTGCCAGCAGTTACTCGGGGGCTCCAATGGATGAGCAGTTCTTC. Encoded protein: CASSYSGAPMDEQFF.

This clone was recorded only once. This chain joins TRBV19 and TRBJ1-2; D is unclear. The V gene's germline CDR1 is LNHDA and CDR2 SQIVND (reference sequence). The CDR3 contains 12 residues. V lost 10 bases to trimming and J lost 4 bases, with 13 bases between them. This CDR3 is CAIGIGSYGYTF. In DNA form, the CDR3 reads TGTGCCATTGGTATTGGGAGCTATGGCTACACCTTC. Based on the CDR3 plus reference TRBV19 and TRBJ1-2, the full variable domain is DGGITQSPKYLFRKEGQNVTLSCEQNLNHDAMYWYRQDPGQGLRLIYYSQIVNDFQKGDIAEGYSVSREKKESFPLTVTSAQKNPTAFYLCAIGIGSYGYTFGSGTRLTVV.

CDR3 coding DNA: TGTGCCAGTACCCACCTCCGGGACAGCAGACAGCCCCAGCATTTT. Encoded protein: CASTHLRDSRQPQHF. V gene TRBV19 combines with J gene TRBJ1-5, with 7 positions matching TRBD1. The junction had 13 bases not matched to a gene; V was cut back by 7 bases and J by 7 bases. This CDR3 contains 15 residues. In germline, CDR1 is LNHDA, CDR2 SQIVND (reference sequence).

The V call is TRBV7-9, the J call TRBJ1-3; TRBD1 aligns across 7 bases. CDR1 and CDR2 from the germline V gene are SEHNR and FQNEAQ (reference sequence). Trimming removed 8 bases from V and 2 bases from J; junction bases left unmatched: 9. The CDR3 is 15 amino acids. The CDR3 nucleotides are TGTGCCAGCGACCTAAACCAGGGGGCTGGAAACACCATATATTTT. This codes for CASDLNQGAGNTIYF.

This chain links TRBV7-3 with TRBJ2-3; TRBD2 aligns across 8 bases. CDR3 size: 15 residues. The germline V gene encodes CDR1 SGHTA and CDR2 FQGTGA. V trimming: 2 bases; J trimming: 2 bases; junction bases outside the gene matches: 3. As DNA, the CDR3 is TGTGCCAGCAGCTTAGCGGGGGGCACCACAGATACGCAGTATTTT. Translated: CASSLAGGTTDTQYF.